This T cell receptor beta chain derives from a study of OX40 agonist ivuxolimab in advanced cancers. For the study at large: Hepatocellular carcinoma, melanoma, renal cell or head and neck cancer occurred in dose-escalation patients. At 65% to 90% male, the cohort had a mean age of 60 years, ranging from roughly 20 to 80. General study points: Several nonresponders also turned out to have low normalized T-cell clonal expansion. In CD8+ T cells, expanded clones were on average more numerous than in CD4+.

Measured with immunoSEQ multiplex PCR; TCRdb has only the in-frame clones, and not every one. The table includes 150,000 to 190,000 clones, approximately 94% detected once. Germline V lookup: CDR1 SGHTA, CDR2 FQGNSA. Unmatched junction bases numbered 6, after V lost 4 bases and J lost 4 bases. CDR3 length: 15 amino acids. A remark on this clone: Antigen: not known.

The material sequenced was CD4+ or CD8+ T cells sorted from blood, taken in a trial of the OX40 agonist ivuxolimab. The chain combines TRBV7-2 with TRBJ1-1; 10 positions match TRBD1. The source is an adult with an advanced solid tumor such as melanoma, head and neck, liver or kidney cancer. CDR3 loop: CASSYRQGAGTEAFF. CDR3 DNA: TGTGCCAGCAGCTACCGACAGGGGGCCGGCACTGAAGCTTTCTTT.